Here is one TCR beta chain with its context. As yet, its antigen is unknown. The sample comes from a study of blood T cells in healthy people across ages. Notes on the study in general: Strongly correlated with naive T cell percentage was TCR beta diversity. Relative to aged donors, long-lived donors carried more naive CD4+ cells and displayed higher diversity.

This CDR3 is built from 15 residues. Trimming cost V 3 bases and J 11 bases; bases outside gene matches: 11. Germline CDR1 KGHDR, CDR2 SFDVKD. With a J-beta primer mix and a sample-barcoded 5' primer, a second PCR ran roughly 6 to 11 cycles. TCRdb re-called the 5' RACE reads through MiXCR, storing one row per CDR3 protein. This sample carries 1.6 million or so distinct CDR3 sequences, around 36% of them seen once, and the ten largest clones take about 11%. The TCR originated in a woman aged 25 to 39 in good health. The sequenced material came from blood. The chain links TRBV24-1 to TRBJ2-5; 10 nucleotides align to TRBD2. The DNA for the CDR3 is TGTGCCACCAGTGATCTAGCGGGAGTTAACAATGAGCAGTACTTC. This codes for CATSDLAGVNNEQYF.